Below are 8 T cell receptor beta chains sequenced from a single sample in a study of T cell repertoires in cytomegalovirus infection. TCRdb ran MiXCR on the reads and lists one entry per CDR3 protein. The sample lists under 200,000 distinct CDR3 sequences, about a tenth seen once, with about 5% in the top ten. What was sequenced was PBMCs. The receptors derive from a human donor in good health (CMV status not recorded). Some clones in this sample may be carry-over from other donors' samples.

CDR3 protein: CASSQDPGSRRNTEAFF. The CDR3 region has the DNA TGTGCCAGCAGCCAAGATCCGGGCAGCAGGAGGAACACTGAAGCTTTCTTT. The rearrangement uses TRBV14 and TRBJ1-1, with D hard to call. Deletions cut 0 bases from V and 1 base from J, with 15 bases between. Germline V CDR1 and CDR2: SGHDN, FVKESK. This CDR3 contains 17 residues.

This clonotype was found many times. The rearrangement joins TRBV20-1 to TRBJ2-5; weak D call: TRBD2 (7 bases). In germline, CDR1 is DFQATT, CDR2 SNEGSKA (reference sequence). Trimming took off 1 base at V and 1 base at J, with 10 bases between the two ends. This CDR3 has 14 residues. The CDR3 sequence: CSARVAGAQETQYF. The CDR3 nucleotides read TGCAGTGCTAGAGTGGCGGGGGCCCAAGAGACCCAGTACTTC.

This clonotype was observed a handful of times. The V and J genes are TRBV5-1 and TRBJ1-2, with 10 positions matching TRBD1. This CDR3 has 14 residues. The J segment lost 6 bases and the V segment lost 3 bases, leaving 5 bases of the junction unmatched. CDR1 is SGHRS, CDR2 YFSETQ, per germline. The CDR3 sequence is CASSSTGTGDGYTF. The CDR3 DNA follows: TGCGCCAGCAGCTCGACCGGGACAGGGGATGGCTACACCTTC.

This clonotype was observed many times. The CDR3 region is CASSSSSGRASEQYF. The CDR3 coding sequence is TGTGCCAGCAGCTCCTCTAGCGGGAGGGCCTCCGAGCAGTACTTC. This chain uses TRBV5-4 with TRBJ2-7, with 12 positions matching TRBD2. Per the germline V gene, CDR1 is SGHNT and CDR2 is YYREEE (reference sequence). J lost 6 bases, V lost 3 bases, and 7 bases had no gene match. There are 15 residues in the CDR3.

This clonotype was picked up a small number of times. The chain couples TRBV19 to TRBJ2-5; D is uncertain. From germline, CDR1 is LNHDA and CDR2 SQIVND (reference sequence). This CDR3 has 14 residues. Trimming removed 6 bases at V and 4 bases at J, with 15 bases between. For the CDR3, the DNA is TGTGCCAGTAGAGGTCGTCGGGTCGGAGAGACCCAGTACTTC. Amino acid sequence: CASRGRRVGETQYF.

There are many counts of this clonotype. This chain uses TRBV7-9 with TRBJ2-5; unclear D gene. Germline V lookup: CDR1 SEHNR, CDR2 FQNEAQ (reference sequence). Trimming stripped 5 bases from V and 5 bases from J, with 15 bases between. The CDR3 has 14 amino acids. The CDR3 region is CASSITRERETQYF. For the CDR3, the DNA is TGTGCCAGCAGCATAACAAGAGAGAGGGAGACCCAGTACTTC.

This clonotype was seen repeatedly, ten times or more. The V gene is TRBV18, the J gene TRBJ1-1; the D gene is possibly TRBD1 (5 bases). CDR1 KGHSH and CDR2 LQKENI come from the germline V gene. Deletions cut 7 bases from V and 7 bases from J, with 46 bases between. This CDR3 is built from 23 residues. This CDR3 reads CASFSQRGSSSGPHYGPGGEAFF. CDR3 DNA sequence: TGTGCCAGCTTCTCGCAAAGAGGCAGCAGCTCAGGGCCCCACTACGGGCCGGGGGGTGAAGCTTTCTTT.

There are many counts of this clonotype. The gene calls are TRBV28 and TRBJ2-5; unclear D gene. The CDR3 consists of 14 residues. The V and J ends lost 4 bases and 3 bases respectively, with 12 bases between them. CDR1 is MDHEN and CDR2 is SYDVKM in the germline V gene. CDR3 residues: CASSSRPSEETQYF. CDR3 sequence (DNA): TGTGCCAGCAGTTCCCGGCCATCGGAAGAGACCCAGTACTTC.